This T cell receptor beta chain originates from a study of Ad26.COV2.S vaccination and SARS-CoV-2 variants. About the research overall: Participants got Ad26.COV2.S intramuscularly, once or twice 56 days apart.

Noted treatment: around 19 received Ad26.COV2.S at low or high dose, single or two shots; roughly five received placebo; per-sample allocation not given. Specimens were obtained on day 63 following the first vaccine or placebo injection. The study used a vaccine consisting of an Ad26 vector that expressed Wuhan-strain SARS-CoV-2 spike. Data came from immunoSEQ multiplex PCR; TCRdb stores just in-frame clones and leaves some out. This sample has about 480,000 clones, with roughly nine tenths found just once. Germline loops: CDR1 SNHLY, CDR2 FYNNEI. Trimming cost V 7 bases and J 8 bases; bases outside gene matches: 10. This CDR3 contains 14 residues. This clone was seen only once.

This receptor was taken from a person between 18 and 65 years old who received the Ad26.COV2.S COVID-19 vaccine or a placebo. The chain combines TRBV2 with TRBJ2-1, with 8 positions matching TRBD2. Sample: peripheral blood, taken in a trial of Ad26.COV2.S vaccine versus placebo. The CDR3 DNA reads as TGTGCCAGCAAGGGCGGGAGGAGGGGCGATGAGCAGTTCTTC. Its protein product is CASKGGRRGDEQFF.